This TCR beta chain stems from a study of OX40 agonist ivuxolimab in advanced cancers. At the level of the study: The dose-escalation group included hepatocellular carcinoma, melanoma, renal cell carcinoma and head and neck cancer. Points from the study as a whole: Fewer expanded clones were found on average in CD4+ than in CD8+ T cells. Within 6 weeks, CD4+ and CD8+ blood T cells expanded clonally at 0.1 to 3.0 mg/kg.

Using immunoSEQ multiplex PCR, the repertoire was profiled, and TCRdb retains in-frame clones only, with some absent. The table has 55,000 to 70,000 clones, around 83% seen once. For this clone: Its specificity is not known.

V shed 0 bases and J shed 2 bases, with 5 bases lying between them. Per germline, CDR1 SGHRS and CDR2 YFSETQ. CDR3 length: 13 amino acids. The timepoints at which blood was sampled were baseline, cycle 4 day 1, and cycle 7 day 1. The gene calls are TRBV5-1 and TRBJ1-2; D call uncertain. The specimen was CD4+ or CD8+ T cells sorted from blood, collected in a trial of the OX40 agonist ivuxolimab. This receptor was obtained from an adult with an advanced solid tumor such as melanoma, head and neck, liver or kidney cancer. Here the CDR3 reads CASSLGRNYGYTF. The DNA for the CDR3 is TGCGCCAGCAGCTTGGGGCGGAACTATGGCTACACCTTC.